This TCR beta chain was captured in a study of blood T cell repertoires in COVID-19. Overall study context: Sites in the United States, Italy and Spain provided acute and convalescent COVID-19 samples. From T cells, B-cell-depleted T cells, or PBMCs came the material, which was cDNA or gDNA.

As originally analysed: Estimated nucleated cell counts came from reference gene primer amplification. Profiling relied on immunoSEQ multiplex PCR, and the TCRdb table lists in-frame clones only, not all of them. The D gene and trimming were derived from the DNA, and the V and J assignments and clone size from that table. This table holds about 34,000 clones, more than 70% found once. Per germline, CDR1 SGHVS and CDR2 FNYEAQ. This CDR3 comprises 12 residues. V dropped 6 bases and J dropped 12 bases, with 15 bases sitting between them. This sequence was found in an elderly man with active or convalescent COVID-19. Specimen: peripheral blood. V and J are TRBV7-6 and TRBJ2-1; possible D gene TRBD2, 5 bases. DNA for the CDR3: TGTGCCAGCAGTTCTCCGGGGATCAGGCAGTTCTTC. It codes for CASSSPGIRQFF.